The 18 T cell receptor beta chains listed next were all sequenced from one sample in a study of monozygotic twins with inflammatory bowel disease. Using the 5' RACE reads, TCRdb records one entry per CDR3 protein without DNA. Recorded here are 160,000 or so distinct CDR3 sequences; the top ten clones represent 2.4%. The sequenced sample consisted of blood. Receptors originate from a human donor with ulcerative colitis or Crohn's disease, or a healthy co-twin of an affected twin (not recorded which).

The chain joins TRBV7-9 to TRBJ1-4; the TCRdb D gene call, TRBD1, has no DNA to confirm it. This CDR3 comprises 14 residues. Germline values: CDR1 SEHNR, CDR2 FQNEAQ (reference sequence). The CDR3 spells CASSFMGASEKLFF.

This chain links TRBV11-3 with TRBJ2-1; lacking DNA, the TRBD1 call made by TCRdb goes unchecked. The V gene's germline CDR1 is SGHNT and CDR2 YENEEA. This CDR3 contains 13 residues. This chain's CDR3 is CASSGGTPRVPFF. Full variable domain (rest looked up from reference TRBV11-3 and TRBJ2-1): EAGVVQSPRYKIIEKKQPVAFWCNPISGHNTLYWYLQNLGQGPELLIRYENEEAVDDSQLPKDRFSAERLKGVDSTLKIQPAELGDSAVYLCASSGGTPRVPFFGPGTRLTVL.

The chain employs TRBV2 and TRBJ1-1. CDR1 SNHLY and CDR2 FYNNEI come from the germline V gene. The CDR3 runs 14 residues. The CDR3 loop reads CASTLPLLNTEAFF.

CDR3 loop: CASSFEDFYTGELFF. The chain uses TRBV12-3 or TRBV12-4 and TRBJ2-2; TCRdb selects TRBD2, and the lack of DNA leaves this call unchecked. CDR3 size: 15 residues.

The V call is TRBV4-2, the J call TRBJ2-7; TCRdb's D call of TRBD2 is untestable without DNA. Germline V CDR1 and CDR2: LGHNA, YNFKEQ. The CDR3 runs to 14 residues. The CDR3 reads CASSQGDGAEEQYF.

The rearrangement links TRBV13 to TRBJ2-3. CDR3 length: 15 amino acids. The germline CDR1 and CDR2 sequences are PRHDT and FYEKMQ (reference sequence). The CDR3 here is CASSLWGSRTDTQYF.

The J gene is TRBJ1-3, the V gene TRBV19; TCRdb's D call of TRBD1 is untestable without DNA. This CDR3 has 14 amino acids. In germline, CDR1 is LNHDA, CDR2 SQIVND (reference sequence). The CDR3 reads CASSYPDGRNTIYF.

The rearrangement links TRBV7-2 to TRBJ2-1; no DNA is available, so the TRBD2 call from TCRdb remains unchecked. Germline values: CDR1 SGHTA, CDR2 FQGNSA. The CDR3 runs 13 residues. The CDR3 region is CASSSTRYNEQFF.

The chain carries TRBV29-1 and TRBJ1-1; the D call from TCRdb, TRBD1, cannot be confirmed without DNA. Germline CDR1 is SQVTM and CDR2 is ANQGSEA. The CDR3 loop spans 14 amino acids. The CDR3 loop is CSATRQGRGTEAFF. The full variable domain, completed using reference TRBV29-1 and TRBJ1-1, is SAVISQKPSRDICQRGTSLTIQCQVDSQVTMMFWYRQQPGQSLTLIATANQGSEATYESGFVIDKFPISRPNLTFSTLTVSNMSPEDSSIYLCSATRQGRGTEAFFGQGTRLTVV.

The rearrangement links TRBV20-1 to TRBJ2-7; absent DNA, TCRdb's TRBD1 call cannot be checked. The germline CDR1 and CDR2 sequences are DFQATT and SNEGSKA (reference sequence). CDR3 length: 14 residues. CDR3 sequence reads: CSARVVRGSWEQYF.

This chain links TRBV11-2 with TRBJ2-1; TCRdb indicates TRBD1, and absent DNA this call remains unverified. CDR3 size: 13 residues. CDR1 is SGHAT and CDR2 is FQNNGV in the germline V gene. The CDR3 loop reads CASSPPEGLEQFF.

The chain has TRBV30 and TRBJ2-7; the D call from TCRdb, TRBD1, cannot be confirmed without DNA. CDR1 and CDR2 (germline): GTSNPN, SVGIG (reference sequence). The CDR3 has 11 residues. CDR3 loop: CAWSPLDEQYF.

The chain joins TRBV28 to TRBJ2-7. Germline CDR1 and CDR2: MDHEN and SYDVKM. The CDR3 runs 12 residues. CDR3 in amino acids: CASSSRIDEQYF.

V usage is TRBV7-9 and J usage is TRBJ1-1. From germline, CDR1 is SEHNR and CDR2 FQNEAQ (reference sequence). This CDR3 has 11 residues. The CDR3 sequence is CAWSGNTEAFF.

V is TRBV12-3 or TRBV12-4 and J is TRBJ2-5; checking the TCRdb D call of TRBD1 is not possible without DNA. The CDR3 is made up of 14 amino acids. The CDR3 region is CASSYGQAVETQYF.

The chain combines TRBV6-1 with TRBJ2-1; TCRdb calls TRBD2, which cannot be checked without DNA. Looked up from germline, CDR1 is MNHNS and CDR2 is SASEGT. The CDR3 loop spans 16 amino acids. Here the CDR3 reads CASRLTSAGAYNEQFF.

V gene TRBV20-1 combines with J gene TRBJ2-2; TCRdb designates TRBD1, a call that cannot be tested without DNA. The CDR3 has 16 residues. Germline V gene data show CDR1 as DFQATT and CDR2 as SNEGSKA (reference sequence). CDR3 protein: CSAGAGTGLNTGELFF.

The J gene is TRBJ1-3, the V gene TRBV25-1; TCRdb picks TRBD1, but there is no DNA to check that call. The CDR3 runs to 17 residues. CDR1 is MGHDK and CDR2 is SYGVNS in the germline V gene. The CDR3 sequence: CAARGRGSKEDGNTIYF. Based on the CDR3 plus reference TRBV25-1 and TRBJ1-3, the full variable domain is EADIYQTPRYLVIGTGKKITLECSQTMGHDKMYWYQQDPGMELHLIHYSYGVNSTEKGDLSSESTVSRIRTEHFPLTLESARPSHTSQYLCAARGRGSKEDGNTIYFGEGSWLTVV.